Shown below are 9 T cell receptor beta chains from a single sample sequenced in a study of sequential checkpoint blockade in melanoma. Profiling relied on immunoSEQ multiplex PCR, and the TCRdb table lists in-frame clones only, not all of them. Counted here are more than 30,000 clones, approximately 86% occurring once; the ten biggest clones make up 22%. Sample treatment: randomized to nivolumab then ipilimumab (arm A) or the reverse (arm B). The sample was CD8+ T cells sorted from blood (inferred from file names), taken from a patient given nivolumab and ipilimumab in sequence. These receptors all come from a human donor with melanoma.

This chain joins TRBV28 and TRBJ2-2, with D possibly matching TRBD2 (5 bases). The germline CDR1 and CDR2 sequences are MDHEN and SYDVKM. The CDR3 loop spans 14 amino acids. Trimming pared 5 bases from V and 3 bases from J, leaving 10 bases between. CDR3 in DNA: TGTGCCAGCAGTCAACTGGGAGACACCGGGGAGCTGTTTTTT. Encoded protein: CASSQLGDTGELFF. The whole variable domain, remainder taken from reference TRBV28 and TRBJ2-2, is DVKVTQSSRYLVKRTGEKVFLECVQDMDHENMFWYRQDPGLGLRLIYFSYDVKMKEKGDIPEGYSVSREKKERFSLILESASTNQTSMYLCASSQLGDTGELFFGEGSRLTVL.

A few counts support this clone. Here the CDR3 DNA reads TGTGCCAGCAGCCCGACTAGCGGGAGGGCCGGATGGGAAGAGACCCAGTACTTC. This codes for CASSPTSGRAGWEETQYF. J is TRBJ2-5 and V is TRBV4-2; 14 bases line up with TRBD2. This CDR3 is 18 amino acids long. Per the germline V gene, CDR1 is LGHNA and CDR2 is YNFKEQ. J was trimmed by 3 bases and V by 4 bases; bases with no gene match: 10.

The chain links TRBV27 to TRBJ2-1; 12 nucleotides match TRBD2. The CDR3 totals 16 residues. V shed 1 base, J shed 4 bases, and the junction held 2 bases outside the gene matches. Germline lookup yields CDR1 MNHEY and CDR2 SMNVEV (reference sequence). CDR3 bases: TGTGCCAGCAGTTTATTACTAGCGGGGGGATACAATGAGCAGTTCTTC. Its protein product is CASSLLLAGGYNEQFF.

This chain links TRBV5-6 with TRBJ2-2; 11 nucleotides match TRBD2. CDR1 and CDR2 (germline): SGHDT, YYEEEE. CDR3 length: 16 residues. Trimming at V came to 0 bases and at J to 7 bases, leaving 5 bases not matched to a gene. The CDR3 reads CASSLELAGDIGELFF. The CDR3 nucleotides read TGTGCCAGCAGCTTGGAACTAGCGGGAGATATCGGGGAGCTGTTTTTT.

The V gene is TRBV4-1, the J gene TRBJ2-5; 9 positions match TRBD1. Looked up from germline, CDR1 is MGHRA and CDR2 is YSYEKL. CDR3 length: 15 residues. After removal of 6 bases from V and 11 bases from J, the junction contained 16 bases not matched to a gene. CDR3 sequence: CASRRAPGQGGEQYF. The CDR3 bases are TGCGCCAGCAGGAGGGCTCCGGGACAGGGAGGGGAGCAGTACTTC.

As DNA, the CDR3 is TGTGCCACCAGCGAGGACAGGGATTATTTAGCTGAAGCTTTCTTT. It translates to CATSEDRDYLAEAFF. V is TRBV15 and J is TRBJ1-1, with 8 bases identical to TRBD1. Germline V CDR1 and CDR2: LNHNV, YYDKDF (reference sequence). CDR3 length: 15 residues. Losses at the gene ends were 5 bases for V and 6 bases for J; bases not matched to a gene: 11.

J is TRBJ1-4 and V is TRBV4-3, with 7 nucleotides matching TRBD1. The germline gives CDR1 LGHNA, CDR2 YSLEER. Trimming at V came to 3 bases and at J to 2 bases, leaving 3 bases not matched to a gene. The CDR3 has 15 amino acids. DNA of the CDR3: TGCGCCAGCAGCCAGACGACAGGGACTAATGAAAAACTGTTTTTT. It yields the protein CASSQTTGTNEKLFF.

This rearrangement joins TRBV7-9 to TRBJ2-3, with 8 bases that match TRBD2. Germline lookup yields CDR1 SEHNR and CDR2 FQNEAQ (reference sequence). The trim removed 5 bases at V and 2 bases at J, leaving 9 bases unmatched. CDR3 size: 16 residues. For the CDR3, the DNA is TGTGCCAGCAGCCTATCAAGCGGGGGCCCCACAGATACGCAGTATTTT. Translation gives CASSLSSGGPTDTQYF.

This clone appeared a single time. The rearrangement links TRBV5-6 to TRBJ2-7, with 7 bases matching TRBD2. The ends lost 3 bases at V and 9 bases at J; junction bases unmatched: 15. The CDR3 covers 15 residues. The germline V gene has CDR1 SGHDT and CDR2 YYEEEE. The CDR3 protein is CASSSQAGPILGQYF. CDR3 nucleotide sequence: TGTGCCAGCAGCTCTCAAGCGGGACCAATCTTGGGGCAGTACTTC.